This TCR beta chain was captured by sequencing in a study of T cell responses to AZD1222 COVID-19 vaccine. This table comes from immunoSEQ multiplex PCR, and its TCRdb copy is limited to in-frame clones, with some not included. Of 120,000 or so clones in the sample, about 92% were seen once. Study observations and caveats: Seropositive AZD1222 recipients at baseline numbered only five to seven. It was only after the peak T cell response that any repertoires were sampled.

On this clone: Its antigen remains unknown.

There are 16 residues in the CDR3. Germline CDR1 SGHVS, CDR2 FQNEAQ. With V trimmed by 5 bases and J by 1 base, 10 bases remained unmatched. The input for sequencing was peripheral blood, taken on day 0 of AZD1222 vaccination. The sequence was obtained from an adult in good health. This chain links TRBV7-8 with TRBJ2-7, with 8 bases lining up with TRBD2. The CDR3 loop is CASSPAGGLASYEQYF. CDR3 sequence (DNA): TGTGCCAGCAGCCCCGCGGGGGGTTTGGCTTCCTACGAGCAGTACTTC.